This TCR beta chain is drawn from a study of T cell clonality in common variable immunodeficiency. Sequencing input was equivalent genomic DNA from CVID and controls. Repertoires were generated with immunoSEQ multiplex PCR, while TCRdb's copy carries only in-frame clones and drops some. The sample was found to contain around 81,000 clones, and every one recurs. V was clipped by 1 base and J by 6 bases, with 17 bases between them. CDR3 length equals 15 residues. Germline assignment: CDR1 GTSNPN and CDR2 SVGIG (reference sequence). This clone was seen repeatedly, ten times or more. Sequencing ends 3 residues short of the CDR3 end; the germline J gene provides the rest.

The sample was peripheral blood mononuclear cells. The chain is built from TRBV30 and TRBJ2-3, with D tentatively TRBD2 (6 bases). This clonotype originated in a person between 18 and 75 years old in good health. CDR3 sequence: CAWSGGTGRSDTQYF. The DNA read from the CDR3 is TGTGCCTGGAGTGGAGGGACTGGCCGTTCGGATACG.